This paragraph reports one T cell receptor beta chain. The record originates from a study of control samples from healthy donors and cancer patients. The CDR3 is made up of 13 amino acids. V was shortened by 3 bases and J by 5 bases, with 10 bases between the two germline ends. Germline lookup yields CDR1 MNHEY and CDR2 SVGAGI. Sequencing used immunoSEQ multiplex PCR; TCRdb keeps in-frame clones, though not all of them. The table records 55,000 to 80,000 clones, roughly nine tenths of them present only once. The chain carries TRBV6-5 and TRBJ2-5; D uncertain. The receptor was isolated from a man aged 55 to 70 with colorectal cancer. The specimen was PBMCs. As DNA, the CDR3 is TGTGCCAGCAGTTATCCCGGACGGGAGACCCAGTACTTC. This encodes CASSYPGRETQYF.